This TCR beta chain was retrieved from a study of blood T cell repertoires in COVID-19. Losses at the gene ends were 2 bases for V and 5 bases for J; bases not matched to a gene: 6. CDR3 length: 14 amino acids. Germline assignment: CDR1 GTSNPN and CDR2 SVGIG (reference sequence). The data were produced by immunoSEQ multiplex PCR, yet TCRdb's version contains in-frame clones alone and is incomplete. The table lists more than 150,000 clones, roughly three quarters of them singletons, with 17% in the top ten. The rearrangement joins TRBV30 to TRBJ2-5, with 9 bases matching TRBD2. Sequencing was carried out using peripheral blood. The TCR originated in a man aged 55 to 70 with active or convalescent COVID-19. CDR3 sequence (DNA): TGTGCCTGGAGTCGTAGCGGGAGCCAGGAGACCCAGTACTTC. This encodes CAWSRSGSQETQYF.